This T cell receptor beta chain was identified during a study of regulatory T cells in long-lasting Graves disease. Study-level findings and limits: Gene preferences differed: TRBV28, TRBJ1-2, TRBJ2-5 in persistent cases. Sharing of public clonotypes was greater in persistent patients (about 3,000) than in new patients (roughly 880).

This clonotype was observed many times. Its antigen is unidentified. Time point indicated: persistent/refractory GD, antithyroid drugs over 5 years with positive TRAb. PBMCs provided the RNA from which the TCR library was made. Building the TCR beta libraries relied on iRepertoire HTBI primers, and CDR3 regions underwent Arm-PCR. One entry per CDR3 protein results from TCRdb running MiXCR on the multiplex PCR reads. The sample lists approximately 690,000 distinct CDR3 sequences, 25% to 35% occurring once. The CDR3 has 13 amino acids. Germline V gives CDR1 MDHEN, CDR2 SYDVKM. Trimming took 6 bases from V and 3 from J; bases not matched to a gene: 4.

Sequences were derived from peripheral blood mononuclear cells (PBMCs), sampled when the disease was refractory, from a patient treated with antithyroid drugs. V is TRBV28 and J is TRBJ1-2; 7 nucleotides line up with TRBD1. This TCR was sampled from a female donor with Graves disease. The CDR3 nucleotides read TGTGCCAGCAGCTTCGACAGGGACTATGGCTACACCTTC. Its protein is CASSFDRDYGYTF.